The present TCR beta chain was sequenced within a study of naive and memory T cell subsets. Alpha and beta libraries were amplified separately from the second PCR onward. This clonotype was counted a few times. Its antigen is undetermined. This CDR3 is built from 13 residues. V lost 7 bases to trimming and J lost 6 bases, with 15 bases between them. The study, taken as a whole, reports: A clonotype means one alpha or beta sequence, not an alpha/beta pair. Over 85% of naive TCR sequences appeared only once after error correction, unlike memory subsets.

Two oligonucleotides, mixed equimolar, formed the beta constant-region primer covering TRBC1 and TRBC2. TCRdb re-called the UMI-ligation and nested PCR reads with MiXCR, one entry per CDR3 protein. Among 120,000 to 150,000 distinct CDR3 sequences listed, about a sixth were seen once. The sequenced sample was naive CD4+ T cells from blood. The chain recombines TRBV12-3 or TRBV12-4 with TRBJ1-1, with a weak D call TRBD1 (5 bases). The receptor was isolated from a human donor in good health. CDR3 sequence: CASNTGGYPEAFF. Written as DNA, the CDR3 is TGTGCCAGCAACACGGGGGGGTACCCTGAAGCTTTCTTT.